This T cell receptor beta chain appears in the sequencing data of a study of post-analysis software for immune sequencing data (dated by TCRdb to 2013 to 2016). Context from the whole study: The recorded disease courses included relapsing-remitting, secondary progressive and progressive-relapsing multiple sclerosis, and some patients had no subtype annotation. A subset of samples was prepared in parallel using single-end sample barcoding, then pooled and co-amplified after Illumina adapter ligation. Patient repertoires were compared against roughly 11 previously published healthy control repertoires from donors aged roughly 6 to 27 years. Overall study results and their limits: Patients showed significantly higher frequencies than controls for 4 or 5 TRBV segments, among them TRBV5-6, TRBV5-1 and TRBV20-1. The control group was slightly older than the multiple sclerosis patient group. Multiple sclerosis patients had significantly lower normalized Chao1 diversity than controls, a result that suggests substantial peripheral T-cell clonal expansion. Direct clustering with F measure showed strong co-clustering of samples prepared in the same batch, prompting a batch-effect correction.

To demonstrate the VDJtools post-analysis software, TCR beta repertoires were profiled from the peripheral blood of more than ten young patients with multiple sclerosis. The multiple sclerosis patients were children and adolescents between roughly 6 and 15 years of age. The library was obtained by PCR. The data were produced on an Illumina HiSeq 2500. To reduce PCR and sequencing biases, unique molecular identifiers were incorporated into the TCR beta cDNA libraries. Approximately 500,000 cDNA molecules were obtained per 1 to 10 million input T cells, so each molecule approximated one T cell. Patient libraries were prepared and sequenced with the same protocol used for the earlier healthy control dataset. Samples belonging to the same batch were prepared together, multiplexed and sequenced on a shared HiSeq lane. As for the original processing: Raw barcoded reads were processed with MIGEC, discarding single-read molecular identifier groups before consensus assembly and CDR3 extraction. VDJtools was used for post-analysis of the clonotype tables, with diversity normalized by down-sampling every dataset to the smallest sample size. To correct batch-related cross-sample contamination, repertoire overlap clustering matched CDR3 amino acid sequences but not nucleotide sequences. The raw public data were reprocessed by TCRdb itself: fastp quality trimming at Q25, MiXCR clonotype calling, in-frame beta chains only. Records with the same CDR3 protein are collapsed into one entry carrying the most frequent genes and DNA. TCRdb, not the authors, supplied the V and J calls. In all, the sample holds 750,000 to 950,000 distinct CDR3 sequences, and 53% of those were seen once. Approximately 4.2% of the sample is held by the ten biggest clonotypes.

Note on this clonotype: Its antigen is currently not known. Per-nucleotide qualities are absent, and no much larger clonotype sits a single base away.

CDR1 and CDR2, per the germline V gene, are SGHTA and FQGNSA. The CDR3, from cysteine to phenylalanine, totals 16 residues. The kept DNA is CDR3 alone, 48 bases in frame from the first base. Cut back by 0 bases and 11 bases, the V and J ends lie 22 bases apart. The TCR comes from a girl aged 10 to 17 with multiple sclerosis. Input material: blood. This sequence uses TRBV7-2 and TRBJ2-5; the D gene lacks a confident call. DNA sequence: TGTGCCAGCAGCTTAGCGAGCCGGAAAGCTATCAATGAGCAGTACTTC. This sequence encodes CASSLASRKAINEQYF.